This T cell receptor (beta chain) was sequenced during a study of early T cells in non-severe SARS-CoV-2 infection. TCRdb re-derived calls from the 5' RACE reads in MiXCR, one entry per CDR3 protein. The sample lists some 57,000 distinct CDR3 sequences; over 10% were seen once. With 8 bases clipped from V and 5 bases from J, the junction kept 9 bases outside the gene matches. Germline CDR1 SGHTA, CDR2 FQGNSA. The CDR3 has 15 amino acids. This clonotype was picked up a small number of times. This receptor was taken from an adult who was a healthcare worker with PCR-confirmed SARS-CoV-2 infection or an uninfected control (not recorded which). The specimen sequenced was whole blood. The V gene is TRBV7-2, the J gene TRBJ2-3, with TRBD2 matching 11 bases. CDR3 amino acids: CASFRTSGFGDTQYF. CDR3 bases: TGTGCCAGCTTCCGGACTAGCGGGTTTGGAGATACGCAGTATTTT.